This TCR beta chain came from a study of beta chain features in type 1 diabetes. In the study overall: All of the samples together had around 110,000,000 sorted cells examined. Study results and caveats: Type 1 diabetes patients had fewer VDJ junction insertions and more deletions.

The whole isolated RNA underwent reverse transcription, so sequencing captured expressed TCRB transcripts. The data were produced by immunoSEQ multiplex PCR, yet TCRdb's version contains in-frame clones alone and is incomplete. The data hold 220,000 or so clones, with approximately 70% observed a single time. A heparinised blood draw that averaged around 100 mL was obtained once from each donor. CD45RO/CCR7/CD25/CD127/CD95/CD27 separated CD4+ naive, central memory, regulatory and stem cell-like memory cells by sorting. The V end lost 1 base, the J end lost 1 base, and 3 bases lay between the germline ends. Looked up from germline, CDR1 is GTSNPN and CDR2 is SVGIG (reference sequence). The CDR3 runs 12 residues. With respect to this clone: The antigen is undetermined. Other DNA sequences of this sample code for an identical CDR3.

The TCR comes from a young man in good health. V and J are TRBV30 and TRBJ2-3; D unclear. Sample: naive CD4+ T cells from blood. The CDR3 DNA is TGTGCCTGGAGTGACGGCACAGATACGCAGTATTTT. It codes for CAWSDGTDTQYF. The whole variable domain, filled in from reference TRBV30 and TRBJ2-3, reads SQTIHQWPATLVQPVGSPLSLECTVEGTSNPNLYWYRQAAGRGLQLLFYSVGIGQISSEVPQNLSASRPQDRQFILSSKKLLLSDSGFYLCAWSDGTDTQYFGPGTRLTVL.